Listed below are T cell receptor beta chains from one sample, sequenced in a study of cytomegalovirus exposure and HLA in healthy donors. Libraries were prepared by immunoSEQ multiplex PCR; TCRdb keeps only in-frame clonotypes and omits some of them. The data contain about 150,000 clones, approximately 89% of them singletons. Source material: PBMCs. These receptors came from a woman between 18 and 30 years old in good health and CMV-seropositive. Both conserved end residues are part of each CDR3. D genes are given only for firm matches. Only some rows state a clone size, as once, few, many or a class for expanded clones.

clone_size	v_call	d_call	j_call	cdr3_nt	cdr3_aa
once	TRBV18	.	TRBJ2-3	TGTGCCAGCTCACCATACAGGACACCTCCCGATACGCAGTATTTT	CASSPYRTPPDTQYF
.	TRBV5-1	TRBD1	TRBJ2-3	TGCGCCAGCAGCTACGGTCGGACAGGGGGCACAGATACGCAGTATTTT	CASSYGRTGGTDTQYF
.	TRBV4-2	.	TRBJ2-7	TGTGCCAGCAGCCAAGATTTACAGGTCGAGCAGTACTTC	CASSQDLQVEQYF
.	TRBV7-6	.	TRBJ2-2	TGTGCCAGCAGCTTAGGGACAGCCAACACCGGGGAGCTGTTTTTT	CASSLGTANTGELFF
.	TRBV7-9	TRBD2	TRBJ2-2	TGTGCCAGCAGCTTAGTGGGACTAGCGGGCCCCGGGGAGCTGTTTTTT	CASSLVGLAGPGELFF
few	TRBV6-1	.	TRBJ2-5	TGTGCCAGCAGTGAAGGAGCACAGGGCGGGGAGACCCAGTACTTC	CASSEGAQGGETQYF
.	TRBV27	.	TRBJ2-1	TGTGCCAGCAGCCCGGGGGTCCCAAACTCCGGCAATGAGCAGTTCTTC	CASSPGVPNSGNEQFF
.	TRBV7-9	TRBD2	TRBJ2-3	TGTGCCAGCAGCCCAGTAGCGGGGGGGAAGACAGATACGCAGTATTTT	CASSPVAGGKTDTQYF
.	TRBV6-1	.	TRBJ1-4	TGTGCCAGCAGTGAAAATTCCCCCTACGTCCGTCCTCGGGATGAAAAACTGTTTTTT	CASSENSPYVRPRDEKLFF
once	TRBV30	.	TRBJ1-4	TGTGCCTGGAGTGTTGGGGGCCATGGTTTTGCAACTAATGAAAAACTGTTTTTT	CAWSVGGHGFATNEKLFF
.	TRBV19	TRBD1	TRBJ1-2	TGTGCCAGTAAAAGGGCCGGGACAGGGCGGGGGTATGGCTACACCTTC	CASKRAGTGRGYGYTF
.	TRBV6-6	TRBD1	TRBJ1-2	TGTGCCAGCAGTTACGAGGACAGGGGAGGCTATGGCTACACCTTC	CASSYEDRGGYGYTF
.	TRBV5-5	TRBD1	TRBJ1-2	TGTGCCAGCAGCCCGGCAGGGGGGAACTATGGCTACACCTTC	CASSPAGGNYGYTF
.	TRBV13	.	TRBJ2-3	TGTGCCAGCAGCCCCCCCGGCACAGATACGCAGTATTTT	CASSPPGTDTQYF
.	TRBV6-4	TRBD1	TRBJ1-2	TGTGCCAGCAGGAATAGGACAGGCAACTATGGCTACACCTTC	CASRNRTGNYGYTF
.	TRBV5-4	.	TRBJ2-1	TGTGCCAGCAGCTCTCTGATCGGAGGGGGGGCCGACAATGAGCAGTTCTTC	CASSSLIGGGADNEQFF
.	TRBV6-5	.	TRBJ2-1	TGTGCCAGCAGTTACTCCGAGCGGCGAGCCTACAATGAGCAGTTCTTC	CASSYSERRAYNEQFF
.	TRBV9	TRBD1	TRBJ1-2	TGTGCCAGCAGCAGCCGGGACAGGGTTTACACGCGTTATGGCTACACCTTC	CASSSRDRVYTRYGYTF
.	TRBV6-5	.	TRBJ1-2	TGTGCCAGCAGTTACCGCGGGGGAAGCGGCTACACCTTC	CASSYRGGSGYTF
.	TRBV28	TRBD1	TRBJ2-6	TGTGCCAGCAGTTTATCGGGGACAGGGGGTCCCTCTGGGGCCAACGTCCTGACTTTC	CASSLSGTGGPSGANVLTF
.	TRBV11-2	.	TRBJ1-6	TGTGCCAGCAGCTTAGGTACTCCCAACTATAATTCACCCCTCCACTTT	CASSLGTPNYNSPLHF
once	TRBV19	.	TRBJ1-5	TGTGCCAGTAGTGTATCCGTCAATCAGCCCCAGCATTTT	CASSVSVNQPQHF
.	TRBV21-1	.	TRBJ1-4	TGTGCCAGCAGCAAAAGAGTGGACAGGCAAGAAAAACTGTTTTTT	CASSKRVDRQEKLFF
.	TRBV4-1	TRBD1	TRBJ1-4	TGCGCCAGCAGCTCCTACAGGGGCGAAAAACTGTTTTTT	CASSSYRGEKLFF
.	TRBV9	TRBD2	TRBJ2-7	TGTGCCGGTCGTCTCAAGCGTTTAGCGGGGGGACGCTACGAGCAGTACTTC	CAGRLKRLAGGRYEQYF
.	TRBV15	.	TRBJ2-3	TGTGCCACCAGCAGTCTGACAGGCTTCACAGATACGCAGTATTTT	CATSSLTGFTDTQYF
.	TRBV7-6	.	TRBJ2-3	TGTGCCAGCAGCTCGGAGCGGTATACTAGCACAGATACGCAGTATTTT	CASSSERYTSTDTQYF
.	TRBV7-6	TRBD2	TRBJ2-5	TGTGCCAGCAGCTTAGTTGCGGGGGAGCAGACCCAGTACTTC	CASSLVAGEQTQYF
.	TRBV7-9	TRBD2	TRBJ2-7	TGTGCCAGCAGCACGACTAGCGGGCTGTACGAGCAGTACTTC	CASSTTSGLYEQYF
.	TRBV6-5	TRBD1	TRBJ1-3	TGTGCCAGCTTTGGACAGGGTCGCTCTGGAAACACCATATATTTT	CASFGQGRSGNTIYF
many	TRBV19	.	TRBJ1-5	TGTGCCAGTAGTATAGGGCAGGGCGGCCAGCCCCAGCATTTT	CASSIGQGGQPQHF
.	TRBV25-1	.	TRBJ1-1	TGTGCCAGCAGTCCCACGGGGGGGTTAGGGGGATCCTTT	CASSPTGGLGGSF
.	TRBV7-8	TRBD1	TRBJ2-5	TGTGCCAGCAGCTTAGGACAGGGGCGAGGTGAGACCCAGTACTTC	CASSLGQGRGETQYF
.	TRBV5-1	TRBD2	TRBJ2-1	TGCGCCAGCAGCTCCTATAGCGGGGATGAGCAGTTCTTC	CASSSYSGDEQFF
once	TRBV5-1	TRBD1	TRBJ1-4	TGCGCCAGCAGCTTGGGACAGGGTGCAACTAATGAAAAACTGTTTTTT	CASSLGQGATNEKLFF
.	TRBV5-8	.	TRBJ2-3	TGTGCCAGCAGCTTCCAAGGAGGCGGCACAGATACGCAGTATTTT	CASSFQGGGTDTQYF
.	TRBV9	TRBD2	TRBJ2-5	TGTGCCAGCAGCGTAGCTAGCGGGGGACAAGAGACCCAGTACTTC	CASSVASGGQETQYF